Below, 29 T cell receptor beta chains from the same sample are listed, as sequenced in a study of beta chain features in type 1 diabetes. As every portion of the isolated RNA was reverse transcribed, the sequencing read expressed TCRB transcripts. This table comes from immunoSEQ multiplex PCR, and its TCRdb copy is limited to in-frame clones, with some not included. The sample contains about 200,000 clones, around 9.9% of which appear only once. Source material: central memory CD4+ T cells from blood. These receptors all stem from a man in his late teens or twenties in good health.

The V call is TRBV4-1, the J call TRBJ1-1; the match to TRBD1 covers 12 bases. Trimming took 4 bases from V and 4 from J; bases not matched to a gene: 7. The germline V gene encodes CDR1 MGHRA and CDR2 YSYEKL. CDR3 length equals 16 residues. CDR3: CASSPVGQGARTEAFF. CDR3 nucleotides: TGCGCCAGCAGCCCGGTGGGACAGGGGGCGCGCACTGAAGCTTTCTTT.

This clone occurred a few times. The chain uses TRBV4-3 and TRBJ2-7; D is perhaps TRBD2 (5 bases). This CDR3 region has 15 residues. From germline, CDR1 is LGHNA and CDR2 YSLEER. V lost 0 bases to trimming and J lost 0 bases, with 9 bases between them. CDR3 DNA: TGCGCCAGCAGCCAAGAGCGGGTACCCTCCTACGAGCAGTACTTC. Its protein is CASSQERVPSYEQYF.

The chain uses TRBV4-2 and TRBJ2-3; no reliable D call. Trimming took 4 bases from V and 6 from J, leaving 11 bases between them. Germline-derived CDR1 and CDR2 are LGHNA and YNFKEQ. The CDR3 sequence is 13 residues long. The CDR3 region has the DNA TGTGCCAGCAGCCTTCCGCCCTGGGATACGCAGTATTTT. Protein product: CASSLPPWDTQYF.

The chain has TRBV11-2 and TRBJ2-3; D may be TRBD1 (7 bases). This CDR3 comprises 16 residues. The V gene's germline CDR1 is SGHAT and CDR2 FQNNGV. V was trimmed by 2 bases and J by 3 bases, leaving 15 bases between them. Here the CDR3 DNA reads TGTGCCAGCAGCTTACGACAGCCAGGGGGGACAGATACGCAGTATTTT. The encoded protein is CASSLRQPGGTDTQYF.

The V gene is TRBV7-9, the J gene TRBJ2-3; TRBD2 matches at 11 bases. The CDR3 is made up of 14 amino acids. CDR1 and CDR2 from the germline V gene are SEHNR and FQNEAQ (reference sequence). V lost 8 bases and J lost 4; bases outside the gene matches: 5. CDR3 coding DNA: TGTGCCAGCCAAATAGCGGGAGGGCCAGATACGCAGTATTTT. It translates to CASQIAGGPDTQYF.

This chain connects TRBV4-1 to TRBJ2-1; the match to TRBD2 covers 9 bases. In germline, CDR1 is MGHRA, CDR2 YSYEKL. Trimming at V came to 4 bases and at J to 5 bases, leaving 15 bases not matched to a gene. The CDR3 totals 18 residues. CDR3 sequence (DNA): TGCGCCAGCAGCCGACAGTTCAGGGCTAGCGGGGTTGACAATGAGCAGTTCTTC. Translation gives CASSRQFRASGVDNEQFF.

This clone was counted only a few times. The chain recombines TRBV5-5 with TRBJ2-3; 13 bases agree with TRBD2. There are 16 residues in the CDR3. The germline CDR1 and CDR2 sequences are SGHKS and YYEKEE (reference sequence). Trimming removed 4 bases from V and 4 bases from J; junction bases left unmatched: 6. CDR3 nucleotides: TGTGCCAGCAGCAGAGGACTAGCGGGAGTTCCAGATACGCAGTATTTT. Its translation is CASSRGLAGVPDTQYF.

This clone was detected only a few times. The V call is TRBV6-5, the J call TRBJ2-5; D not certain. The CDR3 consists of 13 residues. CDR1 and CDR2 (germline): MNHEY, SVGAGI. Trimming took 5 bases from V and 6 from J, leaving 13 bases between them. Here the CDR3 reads CASSESGAKTQYF. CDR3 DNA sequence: TGTGCCAGCAGTGAATCGGGTGCGAAGACCCAGTACTTC.

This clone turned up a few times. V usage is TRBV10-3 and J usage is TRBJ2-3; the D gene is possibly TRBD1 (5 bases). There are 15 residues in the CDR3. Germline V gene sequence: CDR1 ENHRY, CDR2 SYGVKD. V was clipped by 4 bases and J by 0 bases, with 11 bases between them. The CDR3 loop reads CAISVARASTDTQYF. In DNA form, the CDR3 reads TGTGCCATCAGTGTGGCCAGGGCGAGCACAGATACGCAGTATTTT.

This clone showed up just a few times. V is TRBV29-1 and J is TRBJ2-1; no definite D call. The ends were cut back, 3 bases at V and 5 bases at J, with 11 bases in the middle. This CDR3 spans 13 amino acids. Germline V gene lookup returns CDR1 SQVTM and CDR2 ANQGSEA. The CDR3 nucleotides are TGCAGCGTTGAGTGGACGGTTAACAATGAGCAGTTCTTC. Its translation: CSVEWTVNNEQFF.

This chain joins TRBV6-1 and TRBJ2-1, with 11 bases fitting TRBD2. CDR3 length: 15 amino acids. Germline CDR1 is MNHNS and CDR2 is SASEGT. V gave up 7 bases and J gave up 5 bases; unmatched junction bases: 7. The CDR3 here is CASNPLAGGDNEQFF. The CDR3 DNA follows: TGTGCCAGCAACCCTTTAGCGGGAGGGGACAATGAGCAGTTCTTC.

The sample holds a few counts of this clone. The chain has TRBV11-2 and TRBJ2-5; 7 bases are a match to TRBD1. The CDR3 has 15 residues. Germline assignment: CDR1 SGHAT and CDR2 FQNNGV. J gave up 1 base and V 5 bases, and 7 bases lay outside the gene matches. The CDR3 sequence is CASSDFGTVQETQYF. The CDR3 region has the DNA TGTGCCAGCAGCGACTTTGGGACAGTCCAAGAGACCCAGTACTTC.

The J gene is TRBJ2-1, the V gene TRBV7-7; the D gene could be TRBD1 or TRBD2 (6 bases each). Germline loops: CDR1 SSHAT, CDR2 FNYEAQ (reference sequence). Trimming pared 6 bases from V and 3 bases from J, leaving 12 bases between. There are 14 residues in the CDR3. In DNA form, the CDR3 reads TGTGCCAGCAGTCGAGGGGGGAACTACAATGAGCAGTTCTTC. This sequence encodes CASSRGGNYNEQFF.

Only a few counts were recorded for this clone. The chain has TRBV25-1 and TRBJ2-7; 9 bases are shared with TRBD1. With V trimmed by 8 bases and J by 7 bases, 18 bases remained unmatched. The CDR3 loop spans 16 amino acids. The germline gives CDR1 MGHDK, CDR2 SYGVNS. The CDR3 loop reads CASGPATGTGMEEQYF. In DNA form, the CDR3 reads TGTGCCAGCGGCCCCGCCACCGGGACAGGGATGGAAGAGCAGTACTTC.

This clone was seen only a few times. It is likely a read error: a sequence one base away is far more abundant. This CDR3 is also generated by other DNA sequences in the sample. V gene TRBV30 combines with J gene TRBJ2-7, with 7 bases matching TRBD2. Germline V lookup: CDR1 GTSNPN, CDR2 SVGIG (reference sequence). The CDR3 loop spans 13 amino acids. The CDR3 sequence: CAWEASGAYEQYF. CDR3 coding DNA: TGCGCCTGGGAAGCTAGCGGAGCCTACGAGCAGTACTTC.

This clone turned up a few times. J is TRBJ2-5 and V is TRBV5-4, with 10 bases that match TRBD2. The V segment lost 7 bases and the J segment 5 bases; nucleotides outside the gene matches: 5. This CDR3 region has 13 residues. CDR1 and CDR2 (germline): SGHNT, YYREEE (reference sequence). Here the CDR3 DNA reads TGTGCCAGCTCGAGCGGGAGGGGGGAGACCCAGTACTTC. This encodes CASSSGRGETQYF.

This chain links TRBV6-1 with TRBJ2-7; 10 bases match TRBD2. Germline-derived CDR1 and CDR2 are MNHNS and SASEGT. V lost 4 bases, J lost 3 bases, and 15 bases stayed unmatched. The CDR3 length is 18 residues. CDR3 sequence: CASSGGAGGLLSLYEQYF. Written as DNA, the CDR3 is TGTGCCAGCAGTGGGGGAGCGGGAGGGCTCCTCTCCCTCTACGAGCAGTACTTC.

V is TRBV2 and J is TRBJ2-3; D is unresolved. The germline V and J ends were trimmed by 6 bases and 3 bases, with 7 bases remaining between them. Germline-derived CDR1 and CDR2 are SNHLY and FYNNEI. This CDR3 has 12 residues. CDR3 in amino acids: CASRGWTDTQYF. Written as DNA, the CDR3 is TGTGCCAGCAGGGGGTGGACAGATACGCAGTATTTT. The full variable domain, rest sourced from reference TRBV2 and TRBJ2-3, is EPEVTQTPSHQVTQMGQEVILRCVPISNHLYFYWYRQILGQKVEFLVSFYNNEISEKSEIFDDQFSVERPDGSNFTLKIRSTKLEDSAMYFCASRGWTDTQYFGPGTRLTVL.

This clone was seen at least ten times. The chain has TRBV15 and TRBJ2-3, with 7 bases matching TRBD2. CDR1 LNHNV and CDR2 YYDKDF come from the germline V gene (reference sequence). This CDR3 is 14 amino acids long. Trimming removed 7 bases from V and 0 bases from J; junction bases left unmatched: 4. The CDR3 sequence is CATKPGGSTDTQYF. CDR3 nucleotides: TGTGCCACCAAGCCGGGGGGTAGCACAGATACGCAGTATTTT.

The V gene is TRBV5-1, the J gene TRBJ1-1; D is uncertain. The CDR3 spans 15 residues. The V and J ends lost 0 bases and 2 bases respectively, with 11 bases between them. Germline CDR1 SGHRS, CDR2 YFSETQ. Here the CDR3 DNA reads TGCGCCAGCAGCTTGGCACCTCTACTTAACACTGAAGCTTTCTTT. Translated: CASSLAPLLNTEAFF.

The CDR3 sequence: CASSYYGEETQYF. CDR3 bases: TGTGCCAGCAGTTATTACGGGGAAGAGACCCAGTACTTC. The V gene is TRBV6-6, the J gene TRBJ2-5, with D maybe TRBD2 (5 bases). CDR3 length equals 13 residues. Deletions cut 3 bases from V and 3 bases from J, with 8 bases between. Germline CDR1 and CDR2: MNHNY and SVGAGI (reference sequence).

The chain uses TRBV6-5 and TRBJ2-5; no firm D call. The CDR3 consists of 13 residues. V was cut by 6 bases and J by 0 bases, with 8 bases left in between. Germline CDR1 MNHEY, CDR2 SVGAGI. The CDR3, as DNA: TGTGCCAGCAGCTACAATAACCAAGAGACCCAGTACTTC. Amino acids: CASSYNNQETQYF.

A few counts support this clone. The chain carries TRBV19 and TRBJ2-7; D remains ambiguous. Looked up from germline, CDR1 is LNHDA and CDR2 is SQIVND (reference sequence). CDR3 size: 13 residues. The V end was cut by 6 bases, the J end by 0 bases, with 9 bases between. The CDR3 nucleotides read TGTGCCAGTAGGAAAGACGGCTCCTACGAGCAGTACTTC. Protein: CASRKDGSYEQYF.

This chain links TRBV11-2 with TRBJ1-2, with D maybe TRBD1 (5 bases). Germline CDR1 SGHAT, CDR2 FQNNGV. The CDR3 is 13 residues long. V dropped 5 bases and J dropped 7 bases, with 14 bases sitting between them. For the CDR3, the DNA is TGTGCCAGCAGCCGATCCGGGACTGGTGGCTACACCTTC. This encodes CASSRSGTGGYTF.

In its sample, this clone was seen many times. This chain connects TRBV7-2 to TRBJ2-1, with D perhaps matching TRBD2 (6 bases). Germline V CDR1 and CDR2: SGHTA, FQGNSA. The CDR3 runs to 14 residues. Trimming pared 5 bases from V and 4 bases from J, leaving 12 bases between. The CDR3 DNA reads TGTGCCAGCAGCCCGCGGACTAAGTACAATGAGCAGTTCTTC. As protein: CASSPRTKYNEQFF. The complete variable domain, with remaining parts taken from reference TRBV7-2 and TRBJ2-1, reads GAGVSQSPSNKVTEKGKDVELRCDPISGHTALYWYRQSLGQGLEFLIYFQGNSAPDKSGLPSDRFSAERTGGSVSTLTIQRTQQEDSAVYLCASSPRTKYNEQFFGPGTRLTVL.

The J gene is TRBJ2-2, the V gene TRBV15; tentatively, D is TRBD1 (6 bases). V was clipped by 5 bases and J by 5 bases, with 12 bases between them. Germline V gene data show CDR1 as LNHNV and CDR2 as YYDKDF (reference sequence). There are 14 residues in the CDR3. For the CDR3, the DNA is TGTGCCACCAGCCGAACAGGGAGAACCGGGGAGCTGTTTTTT. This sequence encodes CATSRTGRTGELFF. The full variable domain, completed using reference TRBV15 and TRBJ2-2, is DAMVIQNPRYQVTQFGKPVTLSCSQTLNHNVMYWYQQKSSQAPKLLFHYYDKDFNNEADTPDNFQSRRPNTSFCFLDIRSPGLGDTAMYLCATSRTGRTGELFFGEGSRLTVL.

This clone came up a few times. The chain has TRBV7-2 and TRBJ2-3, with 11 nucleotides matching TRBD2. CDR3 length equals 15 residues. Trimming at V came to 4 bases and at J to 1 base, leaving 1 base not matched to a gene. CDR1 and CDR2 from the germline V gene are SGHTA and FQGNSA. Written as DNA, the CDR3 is TGTGCCAGCAGCTATAGCGGGAGGGGCACAGATACGCAGTATTTT. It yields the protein CASSYSGRGTDTQYF.

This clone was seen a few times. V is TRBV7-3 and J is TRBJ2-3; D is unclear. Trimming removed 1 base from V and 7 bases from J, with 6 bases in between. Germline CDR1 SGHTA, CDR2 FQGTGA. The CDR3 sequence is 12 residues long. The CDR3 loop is CASSLNENTQYF. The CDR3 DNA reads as TGTGCCAGCAGCTTAAATGAAAATACGCAGTATTTT.

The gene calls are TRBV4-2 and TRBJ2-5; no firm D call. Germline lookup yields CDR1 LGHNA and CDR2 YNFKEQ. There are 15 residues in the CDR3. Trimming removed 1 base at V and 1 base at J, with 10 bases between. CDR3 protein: CASSQVASPQETQYF. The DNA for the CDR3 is TGTGCCAGCAGCCAAGTTGCTAGTCCCCAAGAGACCCAGTACTTC.